The rows below give T cell receptor beta chains drawn from one sample of a study of blood T cell repertoires in COVID-19. Assay used: immunoSEQ multiplex PCR; TCRdb lists only in-frame clones, some missing. The table has approximately 220,000 clones, 80% to 85% seen once. The sample taken for sequencing was PBMCs or T cells enriched from blood (not recorded which). These receptors came from a woman aged 40 to 50 who had recovered from COVID-19. CDR3s include the opening cysteine and the closing phenylalanine or tryptophan. The D gene is left open where the match is weak. Size tells how often a clone was seen (once, few, many) or the class of an expanded clone, and some rows leave it out.

TRBD1 . TRBJ1-4 TRBV28 CASRGQALGYEKLFF TGTGCCAGCAGAGGACAGGCCCTTGGGTATGAAAAACTGTTTTTT
. . TRBJ1-1 TRBV5-1 CASSFLPTGNTEAFF TGCGCCAGCAGCTTCCTCCCGACAGGGAACACTGAAGCTTTCTTT
. . TRBJ1-1 TRBV12-3/TRBV12-4 CASRGGNTEAFF TGTGCCAGCAGGGGGGGGAACACTGAAGCTTTCTTT
. once TRBJ2-7 TRBV3-1/TRBV3-2 CASSQVWASYEQYF TGTGCCAGCAGCCAAGTATGGGCCTCCTACGAGCAGTACTTC
TRBD1 . TRBJ2-5 TRBV5-1 CASSGGDRGFTETQYF TGCGCCAGCAGCGGGGGGGACAGGGGCTTCACGGAGACCCAGTACTTC
. . TRBJ1-5 TRBV6-5 CASSFGGGPNQPQHF TGTGCCAGCAGTTTTGGCGGGGGGCCAAATCAGCCCCAGCATTTT
. . TRBJ2-3 TRBV4-2 CASSQESGDGSPTDTQYF TGTGCCAGCAGCCAAGAATCGGGTGACGGGAGCCCCACAGATACGCAGTATTTT
TRBD2 . TRBJ2-4 TRBV6-1 CASSEPTSGRNIQYF TGTGCCAGCAGTGAGCCGACTAGCGGGAGGAACATTCAGTACTTC
. . TRBJ1-2 TRBV19 CASSVTGTNYGYTF TGTGCCAGTAGTGTGACCGGGACTAACTATGGCTACACCTTC
. . TRBJ1-5 TRBV7-8 CASSLEPGQPQHF TGTGCCAGCAGCTTAGAGCCGGGACAGCCCCAGCATTTT
. . TRBJ2-1 TRBV11-3 CASSSRWSSYNEQFF TGTGCCAGCAGTTCCCGCTGGAGCTCCTACAATGAGCAGTTCTTC
TRBD2 . TRBJ2-3 TRBV5-6 CASSLSTSGSGYTQYF TGTGCCAGCAGCTTGTCGACTAGCGGGAGTGGGTATACGCAGTATTTT
. once TRBJ1-2 TRBV14 CASSFRQTHLYGYTF TGTGCCAGCAGCTTCCGACAGACCCATCTCTATGGCTACACCTTC
. . TRBJ1-1 TRBV19 CASSFLGGNTEAFF TGTGCCAGTAGTTTCCTCGGTGGGAACACTGAAGCTTTCTTT
. once TRBJ2-1 TRBV2 CASNLGQGGSGEQFF TGTGCCAGTAATCTAGGCCAGGGTGGATCGGGTGAGCAGTTCTTC
TRBD2 . TRBJ2-5 TRBV4-1 CASSQTGTSKETQYF TGCGCCAGCAGCCAGACCGGGACTAGCAAGGAGACCCAGTACTTC
. . TRBJ2-1 TRBV3-1/TRBV3-2 CASSPAGARYEQFF TGTGCCAGCAGCCCGGCAGGGGCGCGATATGAGCAGTTCTTC
. . TRBJ2-2 TRBV4-2 CASSLRAGELFF TGTGCCAGCAGCCTTAGAGCCGGGGAGCTGTTTTTT
. . TRBJ2-7 TRBV29-1 CSVEVSSYEQYF TGCAGCGTTGAAGTCAGCTCCTACGAGCAGTACTTC
. . TRBJ2-1 TRBV20-1 CSARPKEQFF TGCAGTGCTAGGCCTAAAGAGCAGTTCTTC
TRBD1 . TRBJ2-5 TRBV7-2 CASSHRGNRETQYF TGTGCCAGCAGTCACAGGGGAAATAGGGAGACCCAGTACTTC
. . TRBJ1-2 TRBV24-1 CATRDKSGYRLYGYTF TGTGCCACCAGGGATAAATCGGGGTATAGACTCTATGGCTACACCTTC
. . TRBJ2-3 TRBV24-1 CATSDRTDSTDTQYF TGTGCCACCAGTGACCGAACAGACAGCACAGATACGCAGTATTTT
TRBD1 . TRBJ2-1 TRBV19 CASNRGQGDSNEQFF TGTGCCAGTAACAGGGGACAGGGGGATTCGAATGAGCAGTTCTTC
. few TRBJ1-2 TRBV18 CASSEGHKSYGYTF TGTGCCAGCTCAGAAGGACATAAAAGCTATGGCTACACCTTC
TRBD1 . TRBJ2-3 TRBV30 CAWSGGWTDTQYF TGTGCCTGGTCAGGGGGCTGGACAGATACGCAGTATTTT
. . TRBJ1-3 TRBV28 CASSLLQGPGNTIYF TGTGCCAGCAGTTTACTGCAGGGGCCTGGAAACACCATATATTTT
. . TRBJ1-1 TRBV7-9 CASRLVFRGLPPEAFF TGTGCCAGCAGACTCGTTTTCAGGGGTCTTCCTCCTGAAGCTTTCTTT
. few TRBJ1-1 TRBV3-1/TRBV3-2 CASSPRSLGAMNTEAFF TGTGCCAGCAGCCCCCGCAGCCTAGGTGCCATGAACACTGAAGCTTTCTTT
. . TRBJ1-3 TRBV10-3 CAISPSGQPGNTIYF TGTGCCATCAGTCCTAGTGGACAGCCAGGAAACACCATATATTTT
. . TRBJ2-3 TRBV19 CASSMGVRGSTDTQYF TGTGCCAGTAGTATGGGGGTGCGGGGTAGCACAGATACGCAGTATTTT
TRBD2 . TRBJ2-1 TRBV11-2 CASSLAPSSGPNTHNEQFF TGTGCCAGCAGCTTAGCCCCTTCTAGCGGCCCAAATACCCACAATGAGCAGTTCTTC
. . TRBJ1-3 TRBV5-1 CASSLEGNGGNTIYF TGTGCCAGCAGCTTGGAGGGGAATGGAGGAAACACCATATATTTT
. . TRBJ1-2 TRBV14 CASSHAPRQTNYGYTF TGTGCCAGCAGCCACGCGCCGCGGCAAACTAACTATGGCTACACCTTC
TRBD1 . TRBJ1-1 TRBV5-4 CASSEDRDSEAFF TGTGCCAGCAGCGAGGACAGGGACTCTGAAGCTTTCTTT
. . TRBJ2-2 TRBV13 CASSPDRGRTGELFF TGTGCCAGCAGCCCCGACAGAGGGAGGACCGGGGAGCTGTTTTTT
. . TRBJ2-5 TRBV29-1 CSVDPPTSQQETQYF TGCAGCGTTGACCCTCCAACTAGCCAGCAAGAGACCCAGTACTTC
TRBD2 . TRBJ2-3 TRBV24-1 CATSARTSGRDTQYF TGTGCCACCAGTGCCCGGACTAGCGGGAGGGATACGCAGTATTTT
. few TRBJ2-5 TRBV2 CASSSGTSQETQYF TGTGCCAGCAGTTCTGGGACTTCTCAAGAGACCCAGTACTTC
. . TRBJ2-7 TRBV29-1 CSVRGGGYEQYF TGCAGCGTTAGGGGAGGGGGTTACGAGCAGTACTTC
TRBD1 . TRBJ2-5 TRBV6-5 CASRDTGGDETQYF TGTGCCAGCAGGGATACAGGGGGCGACGAGACCCAGTACTTC
. . TRBJ2-7 TRBV4-2 CASSQAGQSYEQYF TGTGCCAGCAGCCAGGCCGGACAGTCCTACGAGCAGTACTTC
. . TRBJ2-5 TRBV6-1 CASSENSEETQYF TGTGCCAGCAGTGAGAATAGTGAAGAGACCCAGTACTTC
TRBD2 . TRBJ2-2 TRBV4-1 CASSQVGGGGTGELFF TGCGCCAGCAGCCAAGTAGGCGGGGGGGGAACCGGGGAGCTGTTTTTT
. . TRBJ1-5 TRBV24-1 CATSSGAVNQPQHF TGTGCCACCAGTAGTGGAGCCGTCAATCAGCCCCAGCATTTT
TRBD1 . TRBJ2-3 TRBV9 CASSVEGASDTQYF TGTGCCAGCAGCGTAGAGGGGGCTTCTGATACGCAGTATTTT
. . TRBJ2-3 TRBV27 CASRNQGPDTQYF TGTGCCAGCAGAAATCAGGGTCCCGATACGCAGTATTTT
TRBD1 . TRBJ1-5 TRBV7-9 CASSLAAGTGADQPQHF TGTGCCAGCAGCTTAGCAGCCGGGACAGGGGCAGATCAGCCCCAGCATTTT
TRBD1 . TRBJ1-5 TRBV19 CASSPVDRGDNQPQHF TGTGCCAGTAGTCCGGTGGACAGGGGCGACAATCAGCCCCAGCATTTT
. . TRBJ2-4 TRBV18 CASSIGGPRNIQYF TGTGCCAGCTCTATCGGCGGCCCCAGAAACATTCAGTACTTC
TRBD2 . TRBJ2-7 TRBV6-5 CASSLLAGDHEQYF TGTGCCAGCAGCCTACTAGCGGGAGACCACGAGCAGTACTTC
. . TRBJ1-5 TRBV9 CASSVDGSRNQPQHF TGTGCCAGCAGCGTAGATGGTTCTCGGAATCAGCCCCAGCATTTT